These 2 T cell receptor beta chains share one sample of origin, sequenced in a study of T cells in Graves' hyperthyroidism and ophthalmopathy (dated by TCRdb to 2018 to 2020). Library preparation employed multiplex PCR. The sequencing machine was an Illumina HiSeq 2000. TCR beta CDR3 regions were amplified from RNA transcripts. The first round of RT-PCR for the TCR CDR3 was performed with the HTBI primer set and the Qiagen OneStep RT-PCR kit. TCRdb trimmed the raw reads at Q25, called clones with MiXCR and kept productive beta chains. Every distinct CDR3 protein forms one entry, paired with its most common genes and DNA. This sample comprises about 690,000 distinct CDR3 sequences, approximately 15% of them detected only once. The top ten clonotypes cover around a sixth of the sample. Sequenced sample: blood. Receptors were obtained from a man aged 50 to 59 with Graves' hyperthyroidism.

To note about this clonotype: A much larger clone sits a single nucleotide away, making a read error possible. The J gene is TRBJ2-7, the V gene TRBV6-2 or TRBV6-3; 13 bases are shared with TRBD2. The CDR3 is made up of 14 amino acids. V dropped 6 bases and J dropped 5; count of bases not matched to a gene: 4. Per the germline V gene, CDR1 is MNHEY and CDR2 is SVGEGT. The CDR3 is CASSRTSGSDEQYF. The CDR3 DNA is TGTGCCAGCAGCAGGACTAGCGGGAGTGACGAGCAGTACTTC.

The chain has TRBV20-1 and TRBJ1-5, with 7 bases aligning to TRBD1. Germline V lookup: CDR1 DFQATT, CDR2 SNEGSKA (reference sequence). Germline trimming cut 0 bases from V and 4 bases from J; bases unmatched to any gene: 18. The CDR3 length is 19 residues. The CDR3 region is CSARDFLGKRQGGNQPQHF. CDR3 DNA sequence: TGCAGTGCTAGAGATTTTTTGGGTAAAAGACAGGGCGGTAATCAGCCCCAGCATTTT.